The entry that follows covers one T cell receptor (beta chain) sequence. This may be a read error: a much more frequent sequence differs by one nucleotide. CDR3 length: 12 residues. Per germline, CDR1 SNHLY and CDR2 FYNNEI. Every donor provided roughly 10 milliliters of peripheral blood. PBMCs were isolated at a quantity of at least 6 million per sample. This specimen comes from a study of blood T cells in healthy people across ages. Next came a second PCR, run for about 7 to 12 cycles, which used a sample-barcoded 5' primer along with a J-beta primer mix. Every cDNA molecule carried a tag from a template-switch adaptor bearing 12 random nucleotides. TCRdb analysed the 5' RACE reads with MiXCR anew, one entry per CDR3 protein. The repertoire holds about 1.6 million distinct CDR3 sequences, with about 35% as singletons.

The sequenced sample consisted of blood. The clonotype was recovered from a woman aged 25 to 45 in good health. The chain joins TRBV2 to TRBJ1-4, with no clear D. The CDR3 nucleotides read TGTGCCAGCAGTGAAACGGATGAAGAACTGTTTTTT. Its protein product is CASSETDEELFF.